This passage covers 26 T cell receptor beta chains from one sample sequenced in a study of blood T cell repertoires in COVID-19. Only in-frame clones appear in the TCRdb table, and some are missing; sequencing was by immunoSEQ multiplex PCR. The sample carries fewer than 75,000 clones, around four fifths recorded once. The sample consisted of peripheral blood. These TCRs come from a human donor in a cohort sampled during active COVID-19.

The J gene is TRBJ2-7, the V gene TRBV6-1; D possibly corresponds to TRBD1 (5 bases). V lost 4 bases, J lost 3 bases, and 19 bases lay in between. Per germline, CDR1 MNHNS and CDR2 SASEGT. CDR3 size: 16 residues. The CDR3 region is CASSVGVGLVVYEQYF. For the CDR3, the DNA is TGTGCCAGCAGTGTTGGGGTGGGGCTAGTTGTCTACGAGCAGTACTTC.

This rearrangement joins TRBV28 to TRBJ1-5, with D uncertain. CDR1 and CDR2 from the germline V gene are MDHEN and SYDVKM. The CDR3 runs 13 residues. Trimming stripped 5 bases from V and 6 bases from J, with 11 bases between. The chain's CDR3 is CASSPDGVQPQHF. For the CDR3, the DNA is TGTGCCAGCAGTCCTGACGGAGTTCAGCCCCAGCATTTT.

The J gene is TRBJ2-7, the V gene TRBV6-5; D is perhaps TRBD2 (5 bases). The germline gives CDR1 MNHEY, CDR2 SVGAGI. The CDR3 is 12 residues long. Trimming removed 7 bases at V and 6 bases at J, with 13 bases between. In nucleotides, the CDR3 is TGTGCCAGCACCGCGGGTTTCGGCGAGCAGTACTTC. Translating gives CASTAGFGEQYF.

The V call is TRBV5-1, the J call TRBJ1-4; 9 nucleotides align to TRBD1. CDR1 and CDR2 from the germline V gene are SGHRS and YFSETQ. The CDR3 runs 15 residues. J lost 7 bases, V lost 2 bases, and 6 bases had no gene match. CDR3 DNA sequence: TGCGCCAGCAGCTTACAGGGGGCGAATCGTGAAAAACTGTTTTTT. This gives the protein CASSLQGANREKLFF.

The rearrangement uses TRBV7-9 and TRBJ2-1, with D unclear. The CDR3 is 14 amino acids. Germline CDR1 and CDR2: SEHNR and FQNEAQ (reference sequence). V was cut by 0 bases and J by 6 bases, with 9 bases left in between. The CDR3 reads CASSLALVSNEQFF. The CDR3 DNA sequence: TGTGCCAGCAGCTTAGCTCTAGTCTCCAATGAGCAGTTCTTC.

V gene TRBV5-4 combines with J gene TRBJ2-7; D is undetermined. CDR3 size: 13 residues. V was shortened by 0 bases and J by 0 bases, with 4 bases between the two germline ends. Germline V gives CDR1 SGHNT, CDR2 YYREEE (reference sequence). This CDR3 is CASSLDGSYEQYF. The DNA for the CDR3 is TGTGCCAGCAGCTTGGACGGCTCCTACGAGCAGTACTTC.

This clone was observed a handful of times. The chain links TRBV7-3 to TRBJ2-2; D not certain. From germline, CDR1 is SGHTA and CDR2 FQGTGA. V gave up 6 bases and J gave up 5 bases, with 13 bases separating them. The CDR3 covers 14 residues. DNA for the CDR3: TGTGCCAGCAGGGGCGCCCGAACGACCGGGGAGCTGTTTTTT. Its translation is CASRGARTTGELFF. The variable domain in full, with the rest retrieved from reference TRBV7-3 and TRBJ2-2, is GAGVSQTPSNKVTEKGKYVELRCDPISGHTALYWYRQSLGQGPEFLIYFQGTGAADDSGLPNDRFFAVRPEGSVSTLKIQRTERGDSAVYLCASRGARTTGELFFGEGSRLTVL.

The rearrangement uses TRBV7-9 and TRBJ1-4; no reliable D call. In germline, CDR1 is SEHNR, CDR2 FQNEAQ (reference sequence). The CDR3 is made up of 15 amino acids. The germline V and J ends were trimmed by 5 bases and 0 bases, with 10 bases remaining between them. The CDR3 DNA reads TGTGCCAGCAGCCCCCCGGGGACAACTAATGAAAAACTGTTTTTT. Its translation is CASSPPGTTNEKLFF.

The chain couples TRBV9 to TRBJ1-2; D is perhaps TRBD1 (5 bases). CDR1 and CDR2 from the germline V gene are SGDLS and YYNGEE. The CDR3 loop spans 15 amino acids. V lost 0 bases to trimming and J lost 8 bases, with 17 bases between them. The CDR3 loop reads CASSVDAAGESGYTF. The CDR3 region has the DNA TGTGCCAGCAGCGTAGACGCGGCGGGGGAGTCGGGCTACACCTTC.

This chain uses TRBV7-2 with TRBJ2-3; TRBD2 aligns across 8 bases. The V segment lost 5 bases and the J segment 2 bases; nucleotides outside the gene matches: 6. The CDR3 is 15 amino acids. Germline CDR1 and CDR2: SGHTA and FQGNSA. CDR3 sequence reads: CASSLAGGNTDTQYF. The CDR3 DNA sequence: TGTGCCAGCAGCCTCGCGGGGGGAAACACAGATACGCAGTATTTT.

The gene calls are TRBV11-2 and TRBJ1-2, with 10 bases aligning to TRBD1. Germline V CDR1 and CDR2: SGHAT, FQNNGV. The CDR3 loop spans 16 amino acids. The ends lost 1 base at V and 6 bases at J; junction bases unmatched: 8. CDR3: CASSLVGVTGGDGYTF. CDR3 coding DNA: TGTGCCAGCAGCTTAGTGGGTGTGACAGGGGGCGATGGCTACACCTTC.

This sequence joins TRBV7-2 and TRBJ1-4; 8 bases are a match to TRBD1. The V segment lost 5 bases and the J segment 7 bases; nucleotides outside the gene matches: 6. The CDR3 consists of 14 residues. Germline V gene data show CDR1 as SGHTA and CDR2 as FQGNSA. CDR3 amino acids: CASSLDRGVEKLFF. The CDR3, as DNA: TGTGCCAGCAGCCTAGACAGGGGAGTTGAAAAACTGTTTTTT.

Concerning this clone itself: One end of the junction does not line up with germline, which may come from a read error. The chain carries TRBV7-9 and TRBJ2-5, with TRBD1 identical over 8 bases. Germline loops: CDR1 SEHNR, CDR2 FQNEAQ (reference sequence). This CDR3 has 16 amino acids. Written as DNA, the CDR3 is TGTGCCAGCAGTTCACGGACAGGGAAGGGTAGAGAGGCCCAGTACTTC. It specifies CASSSRTGKGREAQYF. The full variable domain, completed using reference TRBV7-9 and TRBJ2-5, is DTGVSQNPRHKITKRGQNVTFRCDPISEHNRLYWYRQTLGQGPEFLTYFQNEAQLEKSRLLSDRFSAERPKGSFSTLEIQRTEQGDSAMYLCASSSRTGKGREAQYFGPGTRLLVL.

This rearrangement joins TRBV3-1 (or the pseudogene TRBV3-2) to TRBJ2-1, with D maybe TRBD2 (7 bases). V dropped 2 bases and J dropped 7 bases, with 15 bases sitting between them. The CDR3 runs 15 residues. Germline-derived CDR1 and CDR2 are LGHDT and YNNKEL (reference sequence). The CDR3 coding sequence is TGTGCCAGCAGCCAACGGGTGGGGGGGCGAAATGAGCAGTTCTTC. Its translation is CASSQRVGGRNEQFF.

The V call is TRBV2, the J call TRBJ2-7, with a tentative D call TRBD1 (5 bases). The CDR3 loop spans 13 amino acids. The V and J ends lost 7 bases and 5 bases respectively, with 15 bases between them. Germline CDR1 reads SNHLY; CDR2 reads FYNNEI. The DNA for the CDR3 is TGTGCCAGCAACGGCAGGGCCGGCCACGAGCAGTACTTC. Translated, it gives CASNGRAGHEQYF.

The CDR3 is CASSPRDEQFF. The DNA of the CDR3 is TGTGCCAGCAGCCCCAGGGATGAGCAGTTCTTC. This chain uses TRBV12-3 or TRBV12-4 with TRBJ2-1; TRBD1 is a possible D gene (5 bases). CDR3 length: 11 amino acids. Trimming left V 6 bases short and J 8 bases short, with 8 bases between.

The rearrangement links TRBV11-3 to TRBJ1-1; D possibly corresponds to TRBD1 (5 bases). Germline assignment: CDR1 SGHNT and CDR2 YENEEA. The CDR3 spans 14 residues. The V end lost 3 bases, the J end lost 4 bases, and 12 bases lay between the germline ends. CDR3 DNA: TGTGCCAGCAGCTTCGGCAGGGCCGGCACTGAAGCTTTCTTT. This encodes CASSFGRAGTEAFF.

The chain has TRBV25-1 and TRBJ1-2, with 8 bases aligning to TRBD1. V shed 3 bases, J shed 7 bases, and the junction held 16 bases outside the gene matches. Germline CDR1 reads MGHDK; CDR2 reads SYGVNS. This CDR3 is built from 17 residues. The CDR3 DNA reads TGTGCCAGCAGTGACTTGCCCGGACAGGGCGCCCCCGGTGGCTACACCTTC. It specifies CASSDLPGQGAPGGYTF.

The V and J genes are TRBV19 and TRBJ1-1, with D unresolved. This CDR3 contains 15 residues. Germline CDR1 reads LNHDA; CDR2 reads SQIVND (reference sequence). Trimming removed 1 base at V and 4 bases at J, with 13 bases between. The CDR3 bases are TGTGCCAGTAGTATAGGGGCGGGAAGGCGCACTGAAGCTTTCTTT. Its translation: CASSIGAGRRTEAFF.

The chain links TRBV2 to TRBJ1-5; D not resolved. The CDR3 loop spans 14 amino acids. V lost 7 bases, J lost 4 bases, and 14 bases lay in between. Germline CDR1 reads SNHLY; CDR2 reads FYNNEI. The CDR3, as DNA: TGTGCCAGCACCGGGAGTTTTAGGAATCAGCCCCAGCATTTT. Translating it yields CASTGSFRNQPQHF.

V and J are TRBV27 and TRBJ2-7; 8 bases map to TRBD2. This CDR3 has 13 amino acids. Unmatched junction bases numbered 4, after V lost 5 bases and J lost 4 bases. CDR1 and CDR2 from the germline V gene are MNHEY and SMNVEV (reference sequence). CDR3 in amino acids: CASSHSGDYEQYF. The CDR3 DNA is TGTGCCAGCAGTCATAGCGGGGATTACGAGCAGTACTTC.

The J gene is TRBJ1-6, the V gene TRBV3-1 (or the pseudogene TRBV3-2); D is possibly TRBD1 (5 bases). The CDR3 consists of 15 residues. V lost 4 bases and J lost 4, with 11 bases in between. Looked up from germline, CDR1 is LGHDT and CDR2 is YNNKEL (reference sequence). The CDR3 nucleotides read TGTGCCAGCAGCCGCCGGCAGGGTTATAATTCACCCCTCCACTTT. It encodes CASSRRQGYNSPLHF.

The chain uses TRBV28 and TRBJ2-3, with a possible D match to TRBD2 (6 bases). CDR1 MDHEN and CDR2 SYDVKM come from the germline V gene. V was cut by 7 bases and J by 0 bases, with 17 bases left in between. This CDR3 has 16 amino acids. The CDR3 is CASNLGGASSTDTQYF. The CDR3 bases are TGTGCCAGCAATTTGGGCGGGGCAAGCAGCACAGATACGCAGTATTTT. Full variable domain (rest looked up from reference TRBV28 and TRBJ2-3): DVKVTQSSRYLVKRTGEKVFLECVQDMDHENMFWYRQDPGLGLRLIYFSYDVKMKEKGDIPEGYSVSREKKERFSLILESASTNQTSMYLCASNLGGASSTDTQYFGPGTRLTVL.

The chain's CDR3 is CASSIKAANSDTQYF. The CDR3 nucleotides read TGTGCCAGTAGTATTAAAGCGGCGAACTCAGATACGCAGTATTTT. The J gene is TRBJ2-3, the V gene TRBV19, with D perhaps matching TRBD2 (5 bases). Germline V lookup: CDR1 LNHDA, CDR2 SQIVND (reference sequence). The CDR3 sequence is 15 residues long. Trimming left V 3 bases short and J 4 bases short, with 14 bases between. The whole variable domain, remainder taken from reference TRBV19 and TRBJ2-3, is DGGITQSPKYLFRKEGQNVTLSCEQNLNHDAMYWYRQDPGQGLRLIYYSQIVNDFQKGDIAEGYSVSREKKESFPLTVTSAQKNPTAFYLCASSIKAANSDTQYFGPGTRLTVL.

The chain employs TRBV9 and TRBJ1-6, with 8 bases matching TRBD1. Germline V gene sequence: CDR1 SGDLS, CDR2 YYNGEE. After removal of 0 bases from V and 12 bases from J, the junction contained 5 bases not matched to a gene. The CDR3 covers 14 residues. CDR3 sequence reads: CASSVGQGSIPLHF. CDR3 sequence (DNA): TGTGCCAGCAGCGTAGGACAGGGGTCCATACCCCTCCACTTT.

In this sample, this clone turned up a few times. The rearrangement joins TRBV4-1 to TRBJ2-7; 8 bases align to TRBD2. The length of the CDR3 is 16 residues. Looked up from germline, CDR1 is MGHRA and CDR2 is YSYEKL. Losses at the gene ends were 0 bases for V and 3 bases for J; bases not matched to a gene: 7. CDR3 sequence (DNA): TGCGCCAGCAGCCAAGACAGGACTAGCCTAATCTACGAGCAGTACTTC. Its protein product is CASSQDRTSLIYEQYF.